These T cell receptor beta chains were read from a single sample in a study of T cells in Graves' hyperthyroidism and ophthalmopathy. TCRdb re-called the multiplex PCR reads with MiXCR, one entry per CDR3 protein. Among some 300,000 distinct CDR3 sequences listed, roughly 18% were seen once. The sample comprised blood. These receptors were obtained from a man aged 50 to 59 with Graves' ophthalmopathy. The CDR3 runs from the conserved cysteine through the conserved F or W. Fields, in order: clone size, D gene, V gene, J gene, CDR3 protein, CDR3 DNA. D genes are given only for firm matches. Expanded clones are given a class, and other clones once, few, many or no size at all.

clone size: many; D gene: TRBD1; V gene: TRBV4-1; J gene: TRBJ1-5; CDR3 protein: CASSRQQTGGVQPQHF; CDR3 DNA: TGCGCCAGCAGCCGCCAACAGACAGGGGGGGTACAGCCCCAGCATTTT
clone size: many; D gene: .; V gene: TRBV18; J gene: TRBJ1-1; CDR3 protein: CASSPGENTEAFF; CDR3 DNA: TGTGCCAGCTCACCGGGGGAGAACACTGAAGCTTTCTTT
clone size: many; D gene: TRBD2; V gene: TRBV28; J gene: TRBJ2-1; CDR3 protein: CASSLLQREQSEQFF; CDR3 DNA: TGTGCCAGCAGTTTGCTCCAGCGGGAGCAAAGTGAGCAGTTCTTC
clone size: .; D gene: .; V gene: TRBV7-9; J gene: TRBJ1-1; CDR3 protein: CASSPRDTEAFF; CDR3 DNA: TGTGCCAGCAGCCCCCGGGACACTGAAGCTTTCTTT
clone size: .; D gene: .; V gene: TRBV4-1; J gene: TRBJ2-5; CDR3 protein: CASSQEEGMNNRWGTQYF; CDR3 DNA: TGCGCCAGCAGCCAAGAGGAGGGGATGAATAACCGATGGGGGACCCAGTACTTC
clone size: .; D gene: .; V gene: TRBV12-3/TRBV12-4; J gene: TRBJ2-7; CDR3 protein: CASSPVGFNYEQYF; CDR3 DNA: TGTGCCAGCAGTCCCGTGGGTTTCAACTACGAGCAGTACTTC
clone size: few; D gene: .; V gene: TRBV7-9; J gene: TRBJ2-5; CDR3 protein: CATWGEETQYF; CDR3 DNA: TGTGCCACCTGGGGAGAAGAGACCCAGTACTTC
clone size: many; D gene: TRBD2; V gene: TRBV12-3/TRBV12-4; J gene: TRBJ2-1; CDR3 protein: CASTPGTSGTEQFF; CDR3 DNA: TGTGCCAGCACCCCGGGGACTAGCGGGACCGAGCAGTTCTTC
clone size: few; D gene: TRBD1; V gene: TRBV24-1; J gene: TRBJ1-2; CDR3 protein: CATSDLRQGPNYGYTF; CDR3 DNA: TGTGCCACCAGTGATTTGCGACAGGGCCCTAACTATGGCTACACCTTC
clone size: many; D gene: TRBD1; V gene: TRBV6-1; J gene: TRBJ2-5; CDR3 protein: CASSHRQGSIQETQYF; CDR3 DNA: TGTGCCAGCAGCCATAGACAGGGTAGTATCCAAGAGACCCAGTACTTC
clone size: .; D gene: .; V gene: TRBV28; J gene: TRBJ2-4; CDR3 protein: CASSPQAKNIQYF; CDR3 DNA: TGTGCCAGCAGTCCCCAAGCCAAAAACATTCAGTACTTC
clone size: few; D gene: TRBD1; V gene: TRBV28; J gene: TRBJ1-3; CDR3 protein: CASRVVGDRGRDTIYF; CDR3 DNA: TGTGCCAGCAGAGTCGTCGGAGACAGGGGCCGGGACACCATATATTTT
clone size: few; D gene: TRBD1; V gene: TRBV5-6; J gene: TRBJ1-2; CDR3 protein: CASSLAGTGVLLGYTF; CDR3 DNA: TGTGCCAGCAGCTTGGCTGGGACAGGGGTGCTATTGGGCTACACCTTC
clone size: many; D gene: TRBD2; V gene: TRBV6-2/TRBV6-3; J gene: TRBJ2-7; CDR3 protein: CASSSTSGRAYEQYF; CDR3 DNA: TGTGCCAGCAGTTCCACTAGCGGGAGGGCCTACGAGCAGTACTTC
clone size: many; D gene: .; V gene: TRBV30; J gene: TRBJ1-4; CDR3 protein: CAWSVRAPGALFF; CDR3 DNA: TGTGCCTGGAGTGTACGAGCTCCCGGAGCACTGTTTTTT
clone size: .; D gene: TRBD2; V gene: TRBV6-1; J gene: TRBJ2-7; CDR3 protein: CASKSGRVHEQYF; CDR3 DNA: TGTGCCAGCAAAAGCGGGAGGGTCCACGAGCAGTACTTC
clone size: few; D gene: .; V gene: TRBV12-3/TRBV12-4; J gene: TRBJ2-7; CDR3 protein: CASTSLPYEQYF; CDR3 DNA: TGTGCCAGCACCTCCCTACCCTACGAGCAGTACTTC
clone size: many; D gene: .; V gene: TRBV5-4; J gene: TRBJ1-1; CDR3 protein: CASSVSGVDDTEAFF; CDR3 DNA: TGTGCCAGCAGCGTGTCAGGGGTTGACGACACTGAAGCTTTCTTT
clone size: .; D gene: .; V gene: TRBV3-1; J gene: TRBJ2-3; CDR3 protein: CASSQDPLSTDTQYF; CDR3 DNA: TGTGCCAGCAGCCAAGATCCCCTCAGCACAGATACGCAGTATTTT
clone size: .; D gene: TRBD2; V gene: TRBV7-2; J gene: TRBJ2-1; CDR3 protein: CASSRWGAGGGLFEQFF; CDR3 DNA: TGTGCCAGCAGCCGGTGGGGAGCGGGAGGAGGTTTATTTGAGCAGTTCTTC
clone size: .; D gene: TRBD1; V gene: TRBV2; J gene: TRBJ2-3; CDR3 protein: CASRANRGGTDTQYF; CDR3 DNA: TGTGCCAGCAGAGCAAACAGGGGCGGCACAGATACGCAGTATTTT
clone size: many; D gene: .; V gene: TRBV18; J gene: TRBJ1-1; CDR3 protein: CASSSGANTEAFF; CDR3 DNA: TGTGCCAGCTCGTCCGGGGCGAACACTGAAGCTTTCTTT
clone size: .; D gene: .; V gene: TRBV7-3; J gene: TRBJ1-1; CDR3 protein: CASSLTIAGNTEAFF; CDR3 DNA: TGTGCCAGCAGCTTAACGATAGCGGGGAACACTGAAGCTTTCTTT
clone size: .; D gene: TRBD1; V gene: TRBV2; J gene: TRBJ1-2; CDR3 protein: CASIRGPQGYGYTF; CDR3 DNA: TGTGCCAGCATCAGGGGGCCCCAAGGGTATGGCTACACCTTC
clone size: .; D gene: TRBD1; V gene: TRBV6-1; J gene: TRBJ2-5; CDR3 protein: CASSEVAGGGETQYF; CDR3 DNA: TGTGCCAGCAGTGAAGTGGCAGGGGGCGGGGAGACCCAGTACTTC
clone size: .; D gene: TRBD2; V gene: TRBV27; J gene: TRBJ2-1; CDR3 protein: CASSLWTSGRGDEQFF; CDR3 DNA: TGTGCCAGCAGTTTATGGACTAGCGGGAGGGGAGATGAGCAGTTCTTC
clone size: many; D gene: .; V gene: TRBV20-1; J gene: TRBJ2-3; CDR3 protein: CSAILDTTRQYTQYF; CDR3 DNA: TGCAGTGCTATACTGGACACCACGAGACAGTATACGCAGTATTTT
clone size: many; D gene: .; V gene: TRBV11-2; J gene: TRBJ2-7; CDR3 protein: CASSLSIQSYEQYF; CDR3 DNA: TGTGCCAGCAGCTTATCGATCCAGAGCTACGAGCAGTACTTC
clone size: many; D gene: TRBD2; V gene: TRBV28; J gene: TRBJ2-7; CDR3 protein: CASSLSGTSRREQYF; CDR3 DNA: TGTGCCAGCAGTTTATCTGGGACTAGTCGTCGAGAGCAGTACTTC
clone size: .; D gene: TRBD1; V gene: TRBV7-9; J gene: TRBJ1-2; CDR3 protein: CASSEGQTLNYGYTF; CDR3 DNA: TGTGCCAGCAGCGAGGGACAGACTTTAAACTATGGCTACACCTTC
clone size: many; D gene: .; V gene: TRBV24-1; J gene: TRBJ2-5; CDR3 protein: CATSDWQDFQETQYF; CDR3 DNA: TGTGCCACCAGTGATTGGCAGGACTTTCAAGAGACCCAGTACTTC
clone size: many; D gene: .; V gene: TRBV3-1; J gene: TRBJ1-6; CDR3 protein: CASSQGTGFRSPLHF; CDR3 DNA: TGTGCCAGCAGCCAAGGGACGGGGTTCAGGTCACCCCTCCACTTT
clone size: many; D gene: .; V gene: TRBV2; J gene: TRBJ1-1; CDR3 protein: CASSEARGSEAFF; CDR3 DNA: TGTGCCAGCAGTGAAGCGAGGGGGAGCGAAGCTTTCTTT
clone size: .; D gene: .; V gene: TRBV28; J gene: TRBJ2-4; CDR3 protein: CASSGPVGNIQYF; CDR3 DNA: TGTGCCAGCAGTGGGCCCGTGGGTAACATTCAGTACTTC
clone size: once; D gene: .; V gene: TRBV10-3; J gene: TRBJ1-5; CDR3 protein: CAISESPGDGNQPQHF; CDR3 DNA: TGTGCCATCAGTGAGTCGCCGGGGGACGGGAATCAGCCCCAGCATTTT
clone size: few; D gene: .; V gene: TRBV27; J gene: TRBJ2-6; CDR3 protein: CASTSGLYRVLPGANVLTF; CDR3 DNA: TGTGCCAGCACATCGGGATTGTACAGGGTGCTACCTGGGGCCAACGTCCTGACTTTC
clone size: many; D gene: .; V gene: TRBV11-1; J gene: TRBJ2-3; CDR3 protein: CASSLVEGDTQYF; CDR3 DNA: TGTGCCAGCAGCTTAGTGGAAGGGGATACGCAGTATTTT
clone size: .; D gene: TRBD2; V gene: TRBV27; J gene: TRBJ2-1; CDR3 protein: CASTPRAGVYNEQFF; CDR3 DNA: TGTGCCAGCACCCCCCGGGCGGGGGTGTACAATGAGCAGTTCTTC
clone size: few; D gene: .; V gene: TRBV5-1; J gene: TRBJ2-2; CDR3 protein: CASSLEQGIAGELFF; CDR3 DNA: TGCGCCAGCAGCTTGGAGCAGGGGATCGCCGGGGAGCTGTTTTTT
clone size: .; D gene: TRBD1; V gene: TRBV5-6; J gene: TRBJ2-1; CDR3 protein: CASSLWTGDNEQFF; CDR3 DNA: TGTGCCAGCAGCTTGTGGACAGGGGATAATGAGCAGTTCTTC
clone size: few; D gene: TRBD1; V gene: TRBV20-1; J gene: TRBJ2-7; CDR3 protein: CSASRQGAHEQYF; CDR3 DNA: TGCAGTGCTAGTCGCCAGGGGGCTCACGAGCAGTACTTC
clone size: many; D gene: TRBD1; V gene: TRBV2; J gene: TRBJ1-1; CDR3 protein: CASSYPDRSMNTEAFF; CDR3 DNA: TGTGCCAGCAGCTACCCGGACAGGTCGATGAACACTGAAGCTTTCTTT
clone size: many; D gene: TRBD2; V gene: TRBV7-9; J gene: TRBJ2-4; CDR3 protein: CASSLDGRELNIQYF; CDR3 DNA: TGTGCCAGCAGCTTAGATGGGCGGGAGTTGAACATTCAGTACTTC
clone size: many; D gene: TRBD2; V gene: TRBV20-1; J gene: TRBJ2-5; CDR3 protein: CSARRGLAGNQETQYF; CDR3 DNA: TGCAGTGCTAGGAGAGGACTAGCGGGAAACCAAGAGACCCAGTACTTC
clone size: many; D gene: TRBD1; V gene: TRBV29-1; J gene: TRBJ2-7; CDR3 protein: CSVEMDRGYEQYF; CDR3 DNA: TGCAGCGTTGAAATGGACAGGGGCTACGAGCAGTACTTC
clone size: many; D gene: TRBD1; V gene: TRBV28; J gene: TRBJ1-3; CDR3 protein: CASSSLRGPSGNTIYF; CDR3 DNA: TGTGCCAGCAGTTCGCTCAGGGGGCCTTCTGGAAACACCATATATTTT
clone size: .; D gene: TRBD1; V gene: TRBV20-1; J gene: TRBJ1-5; CDR3 protein: CSALVPRGANQPQHF; CDR3 DNA: TGCAGTGCTCTAGTCCCCAGGGGGGCCAATCAGCCCCAGCATTTT